The 23 T cell receptor beta chains below were found in one sample sequenced in a study of blood T cell repertoires in COVID-19. Generated by immunoSEQ multiplex PCR, the TCRdb table keeps only in-frame clones and is missing some. This repertoire shows over 14,000 clones, around 90% found once; its top ten account for 4.5% to 6%. Sequenced input: peripheral blood. These receptors were collected from a human donor in a cohort sampled during active COVID-19.

The gene calls are TRBV29-1 and TRBJ2-7; D is uncertain. Trimming shortened V by 8 bases and J by 0 bases, and 11 bases separated the two germline ends. CDR1 and CDR2 from the germline V gene are SQVTM and ANQGSEA. This CDR3 is 12 amino acids long. The CDR3 DNA sequence: TGCAGCACCTTAACGAGCTCCTACGAGCAGTACTTC. This sequence encodes CSTLTSSYEQYF.

The chain links TRBV18 to TRBJ2-1; weak D call: TRBD1 (6 bases). Deletions cut 4 bases from V and 7 bases from J, with 11 bases between. CDR3 length: 13 amino acids. Germline loops: CDR1 KGHSH, CDR2 LQKENI. The CDR3 DNA reads as TGTGCCAGCTCACGGACAGAGCAAAATGAGCAGTTCTTC. As protein: CASSRTEQNEQFF.

The chain recombines TRBV2 with TRBJ1-6; D possibly corresponds to TRBD1 (5 bases). Germline V gives CDR1 SNHLY, CDR2 FYNNEI. This CDR3 has 14 residues. V was shortened by 3 bases and J by 4 bases, with 7 bases between the two germline ends. The CDR3 sequence: CASSEGGYNSPLHF. The CDR3 DNA sequence: TGTGCCAGCAGTGAGGGGGGATATAATTCACCCCTCCACTTT.

V gene TRBV24-1 combines with J gene TRBJ2-3; 10 nucleotides align to TRBD2. The CDR3 has 15 amino acids. The ends lost 5 bases at V and 7 bases at J; junction bases unmatched: 8. The germline V gene has CDR1 KGHDR and CDR2 SFDVKD. In DNA, the CDR3 is TGTGCCACCAGTGCAGCTAGCGGGAGTGGATATACGCAGTATTTT. This translates into CATSAASGSGYTQYF.

This rearrangement joins TRBV7-3 to TRBJ2-5; D is possibly TRBD1 (5 bases). The germline V and J ends were trimmed by 5 bases and 3 bases, with 10 bases remaining between them. CDR3 length: 13 residues. Germline CDR1 is SGHTA and CDR2 is FQGTGA. The CDR3 loop reads CASSRQPEETQYF. CDR3 coding DNA: TGTGCCAGCAGCCGACAGCCCGAAGAGACCCAGTACTTC.

This chain joins TRBV19 and TRBJ1-1; possibly TRBD1 for D (5 bases). Germline lookup yields CDR1 LNHDA and CDR2 SQIVND (reference sequence). V lost 8 bases and J 4 bases, leaving 14 bases between the germline ends. This CDR3 contains 13 residues. The CDR3 is CASQDGGTTEAFF. CDR3 DNA sequence: TGTGCCAGTCAGGACGGAGGGACCACTGAAGCTTTCTTT.

This clone appeared a few times. The chain employs TRBV5-1 and TRBJ1-6; maybe TRBD1 (6 bases). The CDR3 loop spans 15 amino acids. Germline loops: CDR1 SGHRS, CDR2 YFSETQ. V lost 0 bases, J lost 7 bases, and 11 bases lay in between. This CDR3 is CASSLEAGVNSPLHF. The CDR3 DNA is TGCGCCAGCAGCTTGGAGGCAGGGGTAAATTCACCCCTCCACTTT.

V and J are TRBV3-1 (or the pseudogene TRBV3-2) and TRBJ2-1; no definite D call. CDR3 length: 15 residues. V was shortened by 0 bases and J by 9 bases, with 15 bases between the two germline ends. Germline loops: CDR1 LGHDT, CDR2 YNNKEL (reference sequence). The CDR3 is CASSQDATAWSEQFF. The CDR3 nucleotides are TGTGCCAGCAGCCAAGATGCGACCGCTTGGAGTGAGCAGTTCTTC.

The gene calls are TRBV4-3 and TRBJ1-5; TRBD1 might be the D (6 bases). The CDR3 loop spans 14 amino acids. Germline CDR1 LGHNA, CDR2 YSLEER. Trimming stripped 1 base from V and 4 bases from J, with 8 bases between. The CDR3 coding sequence is TGCGCCAGCAGCCAAGTACAGGGAAATCAGCCCCAGCATTTT. Translation gives CASSQVQGNQPQHF.

As to this clone: One end of the junction is discordant with germline, which a read error may explain. The chain combines TRBV30 with TRBJ1-4; no clear D. Looked up from germline, CDR1 is GTSNPN and CDR2 is SVGIG (reference sequence). The CDR3 length is 15 residues. The CDR3 DNA sequence: TGTGCCTGGGGTGTGTCTACCCGAACTAATGAAAAACTGTTTTTT. It yields the protein CAWGVSTRTNEKLFF. The variable domain in full, with the rest retrieved from reference TRBV30 and TRBJ1-4, is SQTIHQWPATLVQPVGSPLSLECTVEGTSNPNLYWYRQAAGRGLQLLFYSVGIGQISSEVPQNLSASRPQDRQFILSSKKLLLSDSGFYLCAWGVSTRTNEKLFFGSGTQLSVL.

V gene TRBV9 combines with J gene TRBJ2-1; the D gene is possibly TRBD2 (5 bases). Germline CDR1 is SGDLS and CDR2 is YYNGEE. Trimming left V 4 bases short and J 8 bases short, with 22 bases between. This CDR3 is built from 16 residues. This chain's CDR3 is CASSSPTRGELDEQFF. The CDR3 bases are TGTGCCAGCAGCTCCCCCACTCGGGGAGAACTGGATGAGCAGTTCTTC.

This clone was found once. V usage is TRBV7-2 and J usage is TRBJ1-2; 8 bases agree with TRBD1. This CDR3 has 13 amino acids. V was pared by 3 bases and J by 6 bases, with 3 bases of the junction left unmatched. CDR1 is SGHTA, CDR2 FQGNSA, per germline. The CDR3, as DNA: TGTGCCAGCAGCTTCAGGACAGGGAATGGCTACACCTTC. It encodes CASSFRTGNGYTF.

The V gene is TRBV11-2, the J gene TRBJ2-7; D gene uncertain. The length of the CDR3 is 15 residues. Germline CDR1 reads SGHAT; CDR2 reads FQNNGV. V lost 0 bases to trimming and J lost 2 bases, with 11 bases between them. CDR3 coding DNA: TGTGCCAGCAGCTTAGATTGGGCAGCACCCTACGAGCAGTACTTC. Amino acids: CASSLDWAAPYEQYF. The full variable domain, rest sourced from reference TRBV11-2 and TRBJ2-7, is EAGVAQSPRYKIIEKRQSVAFWCNPISGHATLYWYQQILGQGPKLLIQFQNNGVVDDSQLPKDRFSAERLKGVDSTLKIQPAKLEDSAVYLCASSLDWAAPYEQYFGPGTRLTVT.

The J gene is TRBJ2-3, the V gene TRBV2, with 7 bases that match TRBD2. Germline-derived CDR1 and CDR2 are SNHLY and FYNNEI. CDR3 length equals 13 residues. The J segment lost 1 base and the V segment lost 6 bases, leaving 1 base of the junction unmatched. CDR3 residues: CASRTSGTDTQYF. The DNA of the CDR3 is TGTGCCAGCAGAACTAGCGGCACAGATACGCAGTATTTT.

The chain links TRBV9 to TRBJ2-2; 7 bases are shared with TRBD1. V shed 0 bases, J shed 2 bases, and the junction held 7 bases outside the gene matches. The CDR3 totals 17 residues. Germline V CDR1 and CDR2: SGDLS, YYNGEE. The chain's CDR3 is CASSVEVDRPNTGELFF. The CDR3 DNA sequence: TGTGCCAGCAGCGTAGAGGTGGACAGGCCAAACACCGGGGAGCTGTTTTTT.

This clone has more than one count but fewer than ten. The gene calls are TRBV11-2 and TRBJ2-3, with 8 bases that match TRBD1. This CDR3 is built from 13 residues. Germline assignment: CDR1 SGHAT and CDR2 FQNNGV. Losses at the gene ends were 10 bases for V and 3 bases for J; bases not matched to a gene: 6. The CDR3 here is CATAWTGTDTQYF. CDR3 in DNA: TGTGCCACTGCTTGGACAGGGACAGATACGCAGTATTTT.

The chain has TRBV5-6 and TRBJ1-2; D is ambiguous. Trimming pared 0 bases from V and 4 bases from J, leaving 13 bases between. The CDR3 totals 15 residues. The germline V gene has CDR1 SGHDT and CDR2 YYEEEE. CDR3 sequence reads: CASSLGPGGSYGYTF. CDR3 in DNA: TGTGCCAGCAGCTTGGGTCCGGGAGGGAGCTATGGCTACACCTTC.

The V call is TRBV6-4, the J call TRBJ1-1; tentative D call: TRBD1 (6 bases). With 6 bases removed from V and 1 base from J, the gap between germline ends came to 9 bases. The CDR3 contains 13 residues. CDR1 is MRHNA and CDR2 is SNTAGT in the germline V gene. In DNA form, the CDR3 reads TGTGCCAGCAGGCAGGGGTGGAACACTGAAGCTTTCTTT. Protein product: CASRQGWNTEAFF.

V is TRBV5-8 and J is TRBJ2-3, with TRBD2 as a possible D gene (5 bases). Trimming took 4 bases from V and 0 from J, leaving 12 bases between them. Germline V gene lookup returns CDR1 SGHTS and CDR2 YDEGEE. This CDR3 is 15 amino acids long. The CDR3 reads CASSLDGLSTDTQYF. The CDR3 DNA sequence: TGTGCCAGCAGCCTAGACGGACTGAGCACAGATACGCAGTATTTT. The variable domain in full, with the rest retrieved from reference TRBV5-8 and TRBJ2-3, is EAGVTQSPTHLIKTRGQQATLRCSPISGHTSVYWYQQALGLGLQFLLWYDEGEERNRGNFPPRFSGRQFPNYSSELNVNALELEDSALYLCASSLDGLSTDTQYFGPGTRLTVL.

The chain employs TRBV10-3 and TRBJ2-1; TRBD2 agrees at 10 bases. This CDR3 is built from 18 residues. V shed 5 bases, J shed 0 bases, and the junction held 10 bases outside the gene matches. In germline, CDR1 is ENHRY, CDR2 SYGVKD. The CDR3 protein is CAISLGGLAARSYNEQFF. For the CDR3, the DNA is TGTGCCATCAGTCTGGGAGGACTAGCGGCCCGCTCCTACAATGAGCAGTTCTTC.

V and J are TRBV11-1 and TRBJ2-3; 7 bases agree with TRBD1. The CDR3 is 16 residues long. CDR1 SGHAT and CDR2 FQDESV come from the germline V gene (reference sequence). V was clipped by 5 bases and J by 4 bases; unmatched bases: 12. CDR3 sequence: CASSLDRVKGADTQYF. CDR3 sequence (DNA): TGTGCCAGCAGCCTCGACAGGGTAAAGGGGGCAGATACGCAGTATTTT.

This clone was recorded once. The chain combines TRBV5-6 with TRBJ2-1; 7 positions match TRBD2. Germline trimming cut 4 bases from V and 7 bases from J; bases unmatched to any gene: 2. In germline, CDR1 is SGHDT, CDR2 YYEEEE. The CDR3 contains 12 residues. The CDR3 region has the DNA TGTGCCAGCAGCCTTAGCGGGAATGAGCAGTTCTTC. Amino acids: CASSLSGNEQFF.

Details on this clone: The sample carries other DNA sequences with the same CDR3. The rearrangement uses TRBV27 and TRBJ1-5, with 8 bases that match TRBD1. CDR3 size: 14 residues. V was pared by 2 bases and J by 4 bases, with 1 base of the junction left unmatched. Germline-derived CDR1 and CDR2 are MNHEY and SMNVEV (reference sequence). Here the CDR3 reads CASSLQGANQPQHF. In DNA, the CDR3 is TGTGCCAGCAGTTTACAGGGGGCTAATCAGCCCCAGCATTTT.